The entry that follows covers one T cell receptor beta chain sequence. The data were taken from a study of cytomegalovirus exposure and HLA in healthy donors. Vbeta (60) and Jbeta (13) primers were used in the PCR. Data came from immunoSEQ multiplex PCR; TCRdb stores just in-frame clones and leaves some out. The table lists about 130,000 clones, around 80% of them singletons. The CDR3 runs to 13 residues. With 3 bases clipped from V and 6 bases from J, the junction kept 2 bases outside the gene matches. Germline loops: CDR1 SGHTA, CDR2 FQGNSA. The receptor was derived from a woman aged 30 to 39 in good health and CMV-seronegative. Source material: PBMCs. The rearrangement joins TRBV7-2 to TRBJ2-1, with TRBD1 matching 7 bases. The CDR3 protein is CASSFDRANEQFF. The CDR3 DNA sequence: TGTGCCAGCAGCTTCGACAGGGCCAATGAGCAGTTCTTC. Together with reference TRBV7-2 and TRBJ2-1, the CDR3 gives the full variable domain: GAGVSQSPSNKVTEKGKDVELRCDPISGHTALYWYRQSLGQGLEFLIYFQGNSAPDKSGLPSDRFSAERTGGSVSTLTIQRTQQEDSAVYLCASSFDRANEQFFGPGTRLTVL.